The subject of this entry is one T cell receptor (beta chain). Libraries were prepared by immunoSEQ multiplex PCR; TCRdb keeps only in-frame clonotypes and omits some of them. The data show some 40,000 clones, approximately 88% seen once. These data belong to a study of T cell changes during pregnancy in multiple sclerosis. Germline V gene data show CDR1 as SGHRS and CDR2 as YFSETQ. Unmatched junction bases numbered 7, after V lost 4 bases and J lost 8 bases. There are 14 residues in the CDR3. This rearrangement joins TRBV5-1 to TRBJ1-4; TRBD1 agrees at 8 bases. This clonotype originated in a female donor with multiple sclerosis, enrolled in a pregnancy study. Here the sequenced sample was CD4+ T cells from peripheral blood mononuclear cells, taken in the first trimester of pregnancy. The CDR3 region is CASSPGQGWEKLFF. Here the CDR3 DNA reads TGCGCCAGCAGCCCCGGACAGGGTTGGGAAAAACTGTTTTTT.